Listed here are 16 T cell receptor beta chains from one sample, sequenced in a study of T-cell reconstitution after alpha-beta-depleted transplantation in children. Library preparation (for TCRbeta) was performed with unique molecular identifiers. TCRdb reanalysed the PCR reads using MiXCR and keeps one entry per CDR3 protein. The table includes fewer than 750,000 distinct CDR3 sequences, approximately 30% detected once. The material sequenced was PBMCs, taken before TCRalphabeta/CD19-depleted stem cell transplant. These receptors originate from a boy under two years old with Wiskott-Aldrich syndrome, due to receive a stem cell transplant.

V is TRBV12-3 or TRBV12-4 and J is TRBJ2-1; D might be TRBD1 (6 bases). V gave up 5 bases and J gave up 5 bases, with 19 bases separating them. This CDR3 is built from 16 residues. Here the CDR3 reads CASSRRGPTGHNEQFF. CDR3 nucleotides: TGTGCCAGCAGTCGCAGGGGCCCTACGGGGCACAATGAGCAGTTCTTC.

The J gene is TRBJ2-1, the V gene TRBV3-1, with D uncertain. From germline, CDR1 is LGHDT and CDR2 YNNKEL (reference sequence). The V end lost 4 bases, the J end lost 0 bases, and 13 bases lay between the germline ends. The CDR3 is made up of 16 amino acids. DNA for the CDR3: TGTGCCAGCAGCCGATTTCTCGAGATCTCCTACAATGAGCAGTTCTTC. It translates to CASSRFLEISYNEQFF.

V usage is TRBV12-3 or TRBV12-4 and J usage is TRBJ2-1; D possibly corresponds to TRBD2 (6 bases). Trimming stripped 1 base from V and 9 bases from J, with 13 bases between. CDR3 length: 14 amino acids. The CDR3: CASSLVGGRGEQFF. Written as DNA, the CDR3 is TGTGCCAGCAGTTTAGTGGGGGGACGGGGTGAGCAGTTCTTC.

In this sample, this clonotype turned up a few times. The rearrangement joins TRBV29-1 to TRBJ1-4, with no clear D. V was clipped by 0 bases and J by 8 bases, with 13 bases between them. The CDR3 runs to 14 residues. CDR1 SQVTM and CDR2 ANQGSEA come from the germline V gene. The CDR3 is CSVEEIGVKEKLFF. The CDR3 DNA sequence: TGCAGCGTTGAAGAAATCGGGGTCAAGGAAAAACTGTTTTTT. The full variable domain, its missing parts supplied by reference TRBV29-1 and TRBJ1-4, is SAVISQKPSRDICQRGTSLTIQCQVDSQVTMMFWYRQQPGQSLTLIATANQGSEATYESGFVIDKFPISRPNLTFSTLTVSNMSPEDSSIYLCSVEEIGVKEKLFFGSGTQLSVL.

The chain combines TRBV6-1 with TRBJ1-5, with a possible D match to TRBD1 (5 bases). This CDR3 is 13 amino acids long. CDR1 MNHNS and CDR2 SASEGT come from the germline V gene. V lost 5 bases and J 5 bases, leaving 10 bases between the germline ends. CDR3 in DNA: TGTGCCAGCAGTCCGTTAGGGGATCAGCCCCAGCATTTT. This gives the protein CASSPLGDQPQHF.

CDR3 residues: CASTGRDNSPLHF. Written as DNA, the CDR3 is TGTGCCAGCACCGGCCGGGATAATTCACCCCTCCACTTT. V and J are TRBV27 and TRBJ1-6; D gene ambiguous. This CDR3 has 13 residues. CDR1 is MNHEY, CDR2 SMNVEV, per germline (reference sequence). V was shortened by 7 bases and J by 5 bases, with 9 bases between the two germline ends.

This clonotype was detected only a few times. The CDR3 region has the DNA TGCGCCAGCAGCCCTAGGGAGACTAGCAATCAGCCCCAGCATTTT. As protein: CASSPRETSNQPQHF. V gene TRBV4-1 combines with J gene TRBJ1-5; D remains unclear. Trimming took off 4 bases at V and 0 bases at J, with 10 bases between the two ends. This CDR3 comprises 15 residues. The germline V gene has CDR1 MGHRA and CDR2 YSYEKL.

This clonotype was observed a few times. Sequence at one end of the junction differs from germline and may be a read error. The chain carries TRBV10-3 and TRBJ2-1, with D maybe TRBD2 (6 bases). The CDR3 is made up of 14 amino acids. The germline gives CDR1 ENHRY, CDR2 SYGVKD. The CDR3 protein is CAITETRRNNEQFF. Written as DNA, the CDR3 is TGTGCCATCACTGAGACTAGGAGGAACAATGAGCAGTTCTTC.

This clonotype was picked up many times. A read error may account for a junction end that differs from germline. The chain couples TRBV5-1 to TRBJ2-7, with unresolved D. Germline V CDR1 and CDR2: SGHRS, YFSETQ. The length of the CDR3 is 11 residues. The CDR3 bases are TGTGCCAGCAGCTTCGATTACGAGCAGTACTTC. Its protein is CASSFDYEQYF. Complete variable domain (other parts from reference TRBV5-1 and TRBJ2-7): KAGVTQTPRYLIKTRGQQVTLSCSPISGHRSVSWYQQTPGQGLQFLFEYFSETQRNKGNFPGRFSGRQFSNSRSEMNVSTLELGDSALYLCASSFDYEQYFGPGTRLTVT.

This clonotype was seen a handful of times. This chain uses TRBV5-1 with TRBJ2-1, with 9 bases fitting TRBD1. The germline V gene has CDR1 SGHRS and CDR2 YFSETQ. The V gene end was trimmed by 0 bases and the J gene end by 5 bases; junction bases not matched to a gene: 3. The CDR3 runs 15 residues. CDR3 in DNA: TGCGCCAGCAGCTTGGAGGGACAGGGCGACAATGAGCAGTTCTTC. Its translation is CASSLEGQGDNEQFF.

This chain joins TRBV4-2 and TRBJ1-2; 9 bases are shared with TRBD1. From germline, CDR1 is LGHNA and CDR2 YNFKEQ. The V segment lost 0 bases and the J segment 4 bases; nucleotides outside the gene matches: 12. This CDR3 is 18 amino acids long. CDR3: CASSQDPPGQGRVYGYTF. CDR3 DNA: TGTGCCAGCAGCCAAGATCCACCGGGACAGGGTCGCGTCTATGGCTACACCTTC.

In this sample, this clonotype turned up a few times. The rearrangement joins TRBV7-2 to TRBJ1-1; D is ambiguous. The germline V and J ends were trimmed by 7 bases and 3 bases, with 12 bases remaining between them. The germline gives CDR1 SGHTA, CDR2 FQGNSA. This CDR3 has 13 residues. The CDR3 DNA reads as TGTGCCAGCACCCCGTCAGTAGACACTGAAGCTTTCTTT. Residues: CASTPSVDTEAFF.

The CDR3 DNA reads as TGCGCCAGCAGCTTGTGGAGATCCTACAATGAGCAGTTCTTC. Translated: CASSLWRSYNEQFF. The chain joins TRBV5-1 to TRBJ2-1; D unresolved. There are 14 residues in the CDR3. Germline CDR1 reads SGHRS; CDR2 reads YFSETQ. Trimming shortened V by 1 base and J by 1 base, and 6 bases separated the two germline ends.

There are a few counts of this clonotype. V and J are TRBV2 and TRBJ2-7; the D gene is possibly TRBD2 (6 bases). Trimming took off 8 bases at V and 3 bases at J, with 11 bases between the two ends. Germline V gene lookup returns CDR1 SNHLY and CDR2 FYNNEI. CDR3 length: 12 residues. DNA for the CDR3: TGTGCCAGCCGAGGGACTCGCTACGAGCAGTACTTC. It yields the protein CASRGTRYEQYF.

This clonotype was seen more than once but under ten times. V usage is TRBV12-3 or TRBV12-4 and J usage is TRBJ2-1, with D possibly TRBD2 on 5 matching bases. The CDR3 sequence is 14 residues long. Deletions cut 4 bases from V and 2 bases from J, with 9 bases between. This chain's CDR3 is CASSSWTAYNEQFF. DNA for the CDR3: TGTGCCAGCAGTTCCTGGACTGCCTACAATGAGCAGTTCTTC.

The chain couples TRBV27 to TRBJ2-1, with TRBD2 matching 10 bases. J gave up 6 bases and V 7 bases, and 9 bases lay outside the gene matches. Germline V CDR1 and CDR2: MNHEY, SMNVEV (reference sequence). CDR3 length equals 15 residues. CDR3 residues: CASTPGSSGSNEQFF. The CDR3 DNA is TGTGCCAGCACCCCCGGGTCTAGCGGGAGCAATGAGCAGTTCTTC.